The rows below give T cell receptor beta chains drawn from one sample of a study of OX40 agonist ivuxolimab in advanced cancers. The method was immunoSEQ multiplex PCR; TCRdb's version includes in-frame clones alone and lacks a portion of them. Here the sample spans about 42,000 clones, approximately 83% being singletons. This specimen was CD4+ or CD8+ T cells sorted from blood, taken in a trial of the OX40 agonist ivuxolimab. Receptors originate from an adult with an advanced solid tumor such as melanoma, head and neck, liver or kidney cancer. Each CDR3 is given with its conserved first and last residue. A D gene is named only where the DNA matches it firmly. The size entry is marked missing in some rows and otherwise reads once, few, many or a size class.

V	D	J	length	size	CDR3	DNA
TRBV13	TRBD2	TRBJ2-1	15	NA	CASTLRLAGVNEQFF	TGTGCCAGCACCCTCCGGCTAGCGGGAGTCAATGAGCAGTTCTTC
TRBV6-6	NA	TRBJ1-2	14	NA	CASRGMQDNYGYTF	TGTGCCAGCAGGGGAATGCAGGATAACTATGGCTACACCTTC
TRBV5-6	NA	TRBJ2-1	13	NA	CASSLVVENEQFF	TGTGCCAGCAGCTTGGTGGTGGAGAATGAGCAGTTCTTC
TRBV13	NA	TRBJ2-5	15	NA	CASSSRGTAQETQYF	TGTGCCAGCAGCTCACGGGGGACAGCCCAAGAGACCCAGTACTTC
TRBV2	TRBD2	TRBJ2-5	13	NA	CASSEVLAGRKNF	TGTGCCAGCAGTGAAGTACTAGCGGGAAGGAAAAACTTC
TRBV5-1	TRBD1	TRBJ2-1	15	NA	CASSTGTGGYNEQFF	TGCGCCAGCAGCACCGGGACAGGGGGCTACAATGAGCAGTTCTTC
TRBV11-3	NA	TRBJ2-3	14	NA	CASSLAGGTDTQYF	TGTGCCAGCAGCTTAGCTGGGGGAACAGATACGCAGTATTTT
TRBV6-4	TRBD2	TRBJ2-1	14	NA	CASSELAGPSVQFF	TGTGCCAGCAGTGAGCTAGCGGGGCCTTCGGTACAGTTCTTC
TRBV9	NA	TRBJ2-2	16	NA	CASSEKSRGNTGELFF	TGTGCCAGCAGCGAAAAGTCGCGGGGGAACACCGGGGAGCTGTTTTTT
TRBV19	NA	TRBJ2-7	13	NA	CASSIGAAYEQYF	TGTGCCAGTAGTATTGGGGCGGCCTACGAGCAGTACTTC
TRBV19	TRBD1	TRBJ1-1	16	once	CASNRGRGLLNTEAFF	TGTGCCAGTAATCGCGGCAGGGGGCTTCTGAACACTGAAGCTTTCTTT
TRBV29-1	NA	TRBJ1-2	12	NA	CSVEDHGYGYTF	TGCAGCGTTGAAGATCATGGCTATGGCTACACCTTC
TRBV5-6	NA	TRBJ1-1	13	NA	CASSRRGNTEAFF	TGTGCCAGCAGCCGGCGAGGGAACACTGAAGCTTTCTTT
TRBV11-2	NA	TRBJ2-1	14	NA	CASSPWTAYNEQFF	TGTGCCAGCAGCCCATGGACGGCGTACAATGAGCAGTTCTTC
TRBV19	NA	TRBJ1-1	14	NA	CASSIVEQMPEAFF	TGTGCCAGTAGTATAGTGGAACAGATGCCTGAAGCTTTCTTT
TRBV10-3	NA	TRBJ2-3	20	NA	CAISEPVREVTAGYTDTQYF	TGTGCCATCAGTGAGCCCGTGAGGGAGGTTACCGCGGGTTACACAGATACGCAGTATTTT
TRBV27	NA	TRBJ2-7	15	NA	CASSFIPLATGEQYF	TGTGCCAGCAGTTTTATCCCTCTGGCAACGGGAGAGCAGTACTTC
TRBV5-1	NA	TRBJ1-1	15	NA	CASSLGAGAGTEAFF	TGCGCCAGCAGCTTGGGAGCGGGGGCGGGCACTGAAGCTTTCTTT
TRBV6-5	NA	TRBJ2-5	15	NA	CASSYAIMGGETQYF	TGTGCCAGCAGTTACGCCATCATGGGGGGTGAGACCCAGTACTTC
TRBV27	NA	TRBJ1-5	15	NA	CASSRGAGSNQPQHF	TGTGCCAGCAGTCGGGGGGCCGGGAGCAATCAGCCCCAGCATTTT
TRBV7-2	NA	TRBJ2-1	13	NA	CASSPLVDQSEFF	TGTGCCAGCAGCCCTTTGGTCGACCAATCGGAGTTCTTC
TRBV5-4	TRBD2	TRBJ2-7	16	NA	CASSLIAGALVNEQYF	TGTGCCAGCAGCCTGATAGCGGGAGCTTTAGTCAACGAGCAGTACTTC
TRBV4-1	NA	TRBJ1-1	15	once	CASSQVGLMNTEAFF	TGCGCCAGCAGCCAAGTCGGGCTTATGAACACTGAAGCTTTCTTT
TRBV10-3	TRBD2	TRBJ2-3	15	NA	CAIKEQAGAGDTQYF	TGTGCCATCAAAGAACAAGCGGGGGCGGGAGATACGCAGTATTTT
TRBV11-2	NA	TRBJ2-5	12	NA	CASSLSGETQYF	TGTGCCAGCAGCTTAAGCGGGGAGACCCAGTACTTC
TRBV19	TRBD2	TRBJ2-3	14	once	CASSPSGRADTQYF	TGTGCCAGTTCGCCTAGCGGGAGGGCAGATACGCAGTATTTT
TRBV9	NA	TRBJ1-3	12	NA	CASSEGGNTIYF	TGTGCCAGCAGCGAAGGGGGAAACACCATATATTTT
TRBV5-6	NA	TRBJ2-5	14	few	CASSLDRVKETQYF	TGTGCCAGCAGCTTGGACAGGGTAAAAGAGACCCAGTACTTC
TRBV27	NA	TRBJ2-5	11	NA	CASSLGETQYF	TGTGCCAGCAGTTTGGGGGAGACCCAGTACTTC
TRBV7-9	NA	TRBJ2-2	13	NA	CASSPSHTGELFF	TGTGCCAGCAGCCCTTCCCACACCGGGGAGCTGTTTTTT
TRBV27	NA	TRBJ2-3	13	NA	CASRPLGTDTQYF	TGTGCCAGCAGGCCATTAGGAACAGATACGCAGTATTTT
TRBV11-2	NA	TRBJ1-5	15	NA	CASSLSAAMNQPQHF	TGTGCCAGCAGCTTATCGGCTGCCATGAATCAGCCCCAGCATTTT
TRBV11-2	NA	TRBJ1-5	13	NA	CASSLRPDQPQHF	TGTGCCAGCAGCTTACGTCCGGATCAGCCCCAGCATTTT
TRBV27	NA	TRBJ1-6	15	once	CASSLSQAGNSPLHF	TGTGCCAGCAGTTTAAGTCAAGCGGGAAATTCACCCCTCCACTTT
TRBV6-6	NA	TRBJ2-5	16	NA	CASSYLGERVQETQYF	TGTGCCAGCAGTTACCTCGGGGAGCGTGTCCAAGAGACCCAGTACTTC
TRBV27	NA	TRBJ2-1	13	NA	CASSLSENNEQFF	TGTGCCAGCAGTTTATCAGAGAACAATGAGCAGTTCTTC
TRBV6-4	NA	TRBJ2-1	13	few	CASSDSTSGEQFF	TGTGCCAGCAGTGACTCGACGTCCGGTGAGCAGTTCTTC
TRBV9	TRBD1	TRBJ1-1	13	many	CASSQGDDTEAFF	TGTGCCAGCAGTCAGGGGGACGACACTGAAGCTTTCTTT
TRBV9	NA	TRBJ1-5	15	once	CASSEDGRSNQPQHF	TGTGCCAGCAGCGAGGACGGACGGAGCAATCAGCCCCAGCATTTT
TRBV9	TRBD1	TRBJ1-3	15	NA	CASSGTDSSGNTIYF	TGTGCCAGCAGTGGGACAGACTCCTCTGGAAACACCATATATTTT